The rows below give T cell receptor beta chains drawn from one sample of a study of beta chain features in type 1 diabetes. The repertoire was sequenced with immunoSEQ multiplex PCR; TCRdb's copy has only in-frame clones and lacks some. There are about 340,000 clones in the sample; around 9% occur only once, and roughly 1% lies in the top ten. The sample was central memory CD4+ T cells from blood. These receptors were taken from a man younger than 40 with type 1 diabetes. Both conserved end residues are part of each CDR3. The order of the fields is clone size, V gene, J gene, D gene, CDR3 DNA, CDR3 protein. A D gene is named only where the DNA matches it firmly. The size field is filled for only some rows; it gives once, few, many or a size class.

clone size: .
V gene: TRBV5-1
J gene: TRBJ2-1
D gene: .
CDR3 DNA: TGCGCCAGGCCTAGGGGCGTTCGGGATTACAATGAGCAGTTCTTC
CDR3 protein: CARPRGVRDYNEQFF

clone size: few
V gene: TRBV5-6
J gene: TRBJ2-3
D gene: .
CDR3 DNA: TGTGCCAGCAGCTTGACGGCCACAGATACGCAGTATTTT
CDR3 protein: CASSLTATDTQYF

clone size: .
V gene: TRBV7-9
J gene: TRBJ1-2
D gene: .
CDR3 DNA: TGTGCCAGCGGCTATAGGGTCAGTTATGGCTACACCTTC
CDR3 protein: CASGYRVSYGYTF

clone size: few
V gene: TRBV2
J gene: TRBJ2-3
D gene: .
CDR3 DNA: TGTGCCAGCAGTGAAACCACAGATACGCAGTATTTT
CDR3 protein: CASSETTDTQYF

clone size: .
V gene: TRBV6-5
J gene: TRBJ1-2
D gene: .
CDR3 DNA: TGTGCCAGCAGCCGCGGATACGGCTATGGCTACACCTTC
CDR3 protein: CASSRGYGYGYTF

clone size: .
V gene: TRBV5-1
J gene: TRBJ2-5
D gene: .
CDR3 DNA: TGCGCCAGCAGCTTGGAGGGCAGGCAAGAGACCCAGTACTTC
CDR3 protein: CASSLEGRQETQYF

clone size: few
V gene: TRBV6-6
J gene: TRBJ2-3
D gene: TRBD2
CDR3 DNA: TGTGCCAGCAGTCCCCCTCTAGCGGGGGGAAGGGCGCAGTATTTT
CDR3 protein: CASSPPLAGGRAQYF

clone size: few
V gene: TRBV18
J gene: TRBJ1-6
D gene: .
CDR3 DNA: TGTGCCAGCTCACTCGGACAGAGCTCCTATAATTCACCCCTCCACTTT
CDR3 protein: CASSLGQSSYNSPLHF

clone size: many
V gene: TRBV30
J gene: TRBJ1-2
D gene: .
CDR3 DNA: TGTGCCGGTGGGGGGCAAAACTATGGCTACACCTTC
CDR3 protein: CAGGGQNYGYTF

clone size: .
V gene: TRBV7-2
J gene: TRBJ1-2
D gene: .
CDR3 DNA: TGTGCCAGCAGCTTGGGGATCGGCTATGGCTACACCTTC
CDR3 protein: CASSLGIGYGYTF

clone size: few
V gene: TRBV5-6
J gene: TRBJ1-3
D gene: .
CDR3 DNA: TGTGCCAGCAGCTTGGCTGGGGGCGTAGACACCATATATTTT
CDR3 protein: CASSLAGGVDTIYF

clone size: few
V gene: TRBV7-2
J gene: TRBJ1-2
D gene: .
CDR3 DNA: TGTGCCAGCAGCGGAGGGCCACACAACTATGGCTACACCTTC
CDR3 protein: CASSGGPHNYGYTF

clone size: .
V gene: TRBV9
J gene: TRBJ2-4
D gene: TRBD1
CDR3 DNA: TGTGCCAGCAGCAGGGGACAGGGCGAAAACATTCAGTACTTC
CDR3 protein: CASSRGQGENIQYF

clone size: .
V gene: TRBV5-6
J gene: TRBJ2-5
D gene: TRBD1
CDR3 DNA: TGTGCCAGCAGCTTTTTGGGACAGGGGGCCGGAGTGGAGACCCAGTACTTC
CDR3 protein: CASSFLGQGAGVETQYF

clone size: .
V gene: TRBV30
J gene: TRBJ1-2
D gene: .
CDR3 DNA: TGTGCCTGGAGCGCGGGTGATGGGGCTGGCTACACCTTC
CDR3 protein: CAWSAGDGAGYTF

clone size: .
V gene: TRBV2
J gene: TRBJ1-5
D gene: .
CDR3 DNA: TGTGCCAGCAGTGTGAAGGGTGGCCCCCAGCATTTT
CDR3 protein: CASSVKGGPQHF

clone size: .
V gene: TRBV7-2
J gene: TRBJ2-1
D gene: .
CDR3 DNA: TGTGCCAGCAGCTTCCAGAGAGAGCAGTTCTTC
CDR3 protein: CASSFQREQFF

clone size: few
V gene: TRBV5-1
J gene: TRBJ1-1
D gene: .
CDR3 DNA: TGCGCCAGCAGCTTGGGGGGACATGAAGCTTTCTTT
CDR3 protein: CASSLGGHEAFF

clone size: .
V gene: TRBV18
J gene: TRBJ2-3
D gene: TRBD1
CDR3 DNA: TGTGCCAGCTCCGGACAGGGAGAAGATACGCAGTATTTT
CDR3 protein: CASSGQGEDTQYF

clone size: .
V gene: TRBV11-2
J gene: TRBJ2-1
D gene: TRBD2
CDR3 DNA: TGTGCCAGCAGCTTACTCTCCGGGACTAGTCTGTATGAGCAGTTCTTC
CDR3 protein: CASSLLSGTSLYEQFF

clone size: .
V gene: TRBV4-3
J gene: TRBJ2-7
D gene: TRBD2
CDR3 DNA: TGCGCCAGCAGCCAAGATCTCCGAGCGGGGGCTTCCTACGAGCAGTACTTC
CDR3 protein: CASSQDLRAGASYEQYF

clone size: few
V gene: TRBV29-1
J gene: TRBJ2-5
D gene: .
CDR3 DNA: TGCAGCGTCCGGGGGACCTCCGGGGGAGAGACCCAGTACTTC
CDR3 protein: CSVRGTSGGETQYF

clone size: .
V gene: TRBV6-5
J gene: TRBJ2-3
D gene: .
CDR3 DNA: TGTGCCAGCAGACCTACAGCATCAGATACGCAGTATTTT
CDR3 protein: CASRPTASDTQYF

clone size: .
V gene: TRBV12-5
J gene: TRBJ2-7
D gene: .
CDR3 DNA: TGTGCTAGTGGTTTTTGGAACGAGCAGTACTTC
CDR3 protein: CASGFWNEQYF

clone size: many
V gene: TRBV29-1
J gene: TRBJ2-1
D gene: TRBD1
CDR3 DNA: TGCAGCGCCGCCCCTCGACAGGGCAATGAGCAGTTCTTC
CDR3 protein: CSAAPRQGNEQFF

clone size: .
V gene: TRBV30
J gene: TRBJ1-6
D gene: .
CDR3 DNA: TGTGCCGGAGATACAGGGAAGGGCTCCTATAATTCACCCCTCCACTTT
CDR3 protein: CAGDTGKGSYNSPLHF

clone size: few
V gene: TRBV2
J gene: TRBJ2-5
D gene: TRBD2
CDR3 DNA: TGTGCCAGCAGTGAAGAGGGTGGGAGCGGGGTCGAGACCCAGTACTTC
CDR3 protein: CASSEEGGSGVETQYF

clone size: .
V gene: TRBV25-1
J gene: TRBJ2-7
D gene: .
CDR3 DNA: TGTGCCAGCAGCGCTCGGGCCCAGGGCGAGCAGTACTTC
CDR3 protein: CASSARAQGEQYF

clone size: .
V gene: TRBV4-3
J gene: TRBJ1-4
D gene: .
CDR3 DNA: TGCGCCAGCAGCCAAGAAGGGACCTTTGGTGGCAATGAAAAACTGTTTTTT
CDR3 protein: CASSQEGTFGGNEKLFF